This TCR beta chain was found in a study of T cell clonotyping in hematopoietic cell transplantation. Study as a whole: Cytoreduction preceded collection of pretransplant recipient samples. Study-wide results and caveats: Recipient TCR diversity dropped after transplant; expanded clonotypes rose from day 30 to 180.

CDR3 length: 15 amino acids. Looked up from germline, CDR1 is MDHEN and CDR2 is SYDVKM. V was cut by 3 bases and J by 4 bases, with 13 bases left in between. The sample holds one count of this clone. What it binds is unknown. The repertoire was sequenced with immunoSEQ multiplex PCR; TCRdb's copy has only in-frame clones and lacks some. The sample has some 76,000 clones; less than 96% are singletons. Time point specified: recipient sample about 28 days before transplant, after cytoreduction. Blood collection times were about day -28 and days 30, 100, 180 posttransplant. Sequences were derived from peripheral blood mononuclear cells, sampled before stem cell transplant. The chain carries TRBV28 and TRBJ1-5; TRBD1 is a possible D gene (5 bases). The TCR sequence derives from a woman aged 45-65 years with acute myeloid leukemia. Some clones in this sample may be carry-over from other donors' samples. The CDR3, as DNA: TGTGCCAGCAGTTTGAGTCAGGGAGTAAATCAGCCCCAGCATTTT. Its translation: CASSLSQGVNQPQHF.